The 18 T cell receptor beta chains listed next were all sequenced from one sample in a study of shared clonotypes between healthy human individuals. The method was immunoSEQ multiplex PCR; TCRdb's version includes in-frame clones alone and lacks a portion of them. Here the sample spans approximately 500,000 clones, over 70% being singletons. Sample: PBMCs. These receptors were collected from a woman aged 40-49 years in good health. Some clones in this sample may be carry-over from other donors' samples.

The chain has TRBV6-5 and TRBJ2-7; D may be TRBD2 (5 bases). The germline gives CDR1 MNHEY, CDR2 SVGAGI. V lost 6 bases and J lost 2, with 14 bases in between. The CDR3 extends over 14 amino acids. This chain's CDR3 is CASSPPGLTYEQYF. Written as DNA, the CDR3 is TGTGCCAGCAGCCCTCCCGGACTGACCTACGAGCAGTACTTC.

Concerning this clone itself: The germline gene is not matched at one end of the junction; a read error may be the cause. J is TRBJ2-2 and V is TRBV7-7; 10 positions agree with TRBD1. In germline, CDR1 is SSHAT, CDR2 FNYEAQ (reference sequence). This CDR3 spans 14 amino acids. The CDR3 region has the DNA TGTGCTAGCAGCTTGGACAGGGGGACCGGGGAGCTGTTTTTT. This gives the protein CASSLDRGTGELFF.

V gene TRBV7-3 combines with J gene TRBJ2-1; no definite D call. The germline V gene encodes CDR1 SGHTA and CDR2 FQGTGA. V shed 4 bases and J shed 0 bases, with 10 bases lying between them. CDR3 length: 15 residues. CDR3 sequence (DNA): TGTGCCAGCAGCTCCCAGTTTACCTCCTACAATGAGCAGTTCTTC. This encodes CASSSQFTSYNEQFF.

This clone was observed a single time. The rearrangement joins TRBV7-7 to TRBJ2-1, with D maybe TRBD2 (5 bases). V was shortened by 6 bases and J by 8 bases, with 17 bases between the two germline ends. There are 14 residues in the CDR3. The germline CDR1 and CDR2 sequences are SSHAT and FNYEAQ (reference sequence). This CDR3 is CASSPARGSYEQFF. CDR3 nucleotide sequence: TGTGCCAGCAGTCCAGCGCGAGGGAGCTATGAGCAGTTCTTC.

The V call is TRBV28, the J call TRBJ1-1; TRBD1 is a possible D gene (6 bases). Germline loops: CDR1 MDHEN, CDR2 SYDVKM. The CDR3 covers 11 residues. Trimming cost V 10 bases and J 5 bases, with 11 bases left between them. The CDR3 is CAIRGGTEAFF. As DNA, the CDR3 is TGTGCCATTAGGGGGGGAACTGAAGCTTTCTTT.

With regard to this clone: This probably arose from a read error, given a far larger clone one base away. This chain joins TRBV28 and TRBJ1-2; TRBD1 matches at 8 bases. Germline V lookup: CDR1 MDHEN, CDR2 SYDVKM. CDR3 length equals 14 residues. The CDR3 here is CASSLIGTGYGCTF. Here the CDR3 DNA reads TGTGCCAGCAGTTTAATAGGGACAGGCTATGGCTGCACCTTC.

This clone was observed many times. At the DNA level, this CDR3 is encoded by other sequences in the same sample as well. The chain recombines TRBV6-1 with TRBJ1-2; D is ambiguous. CDR3 length: 14 amino acids. Trimming removed 0 bases from V and 7 bases from J, with 12 bases in between. The germline CDR1 and CDR2 sequences are MNHNS and SASEGT. CDR3 amino acids: CASSEAADALGYTF. In DNA form, the CDR3 reads TGTGCCAGCAGTGAAGCGGCTGACGCCCTTGGCTACACCTTC.

A note on this clone: A far bigger clonotype differs at one base, so this is likely a read error. The same CDR3 arises from other DNA sequences in this sample as well. This chain connects TRBV5-1 to TRBJ2-6; 7 bases fit TRBD1. The CDR3 contains 14 residues. Germline V lookup: CDR1 SGHRS, CDR2 YFSETQ. This CDR3 is CASSLVEGANVLTF. The DNA of the CDR3 is TGCGCCAGCAGCTTGGTTGAGGGGGCCAACGTCCTTACTTTC.

The genes are TRBV5-1 and TRBJ1-1; no firm D call. Between the trimmed V and J ends, which lost 4 bases and 1 base, there was a span of 11 bases. Germline V gene lookup returns CDR1 SGHRS and CDR2 YFSETQ. This CDR3 contains 14 residues. The CDR3 loop is CASSLWTENTEAFF. As DNA, the CDR3 is TGCGCCAGCAGCCTCTGGACGGAGAACACTGAAGCTTTCTTT.

This chain links TRBV29-1 with TRBJ2-5; D gene uncertain. Germline assignment: CDR1 SQVTM and CDR2 ANQGSEA. The CDR3 is 12 amino acids. Trimming cost V 2 bases and J 1 base, with 5 bases left between them. Here the CDR3 reads CSVEIRQETQYF. The CDR3 DNA sequence: TGCAGCGTTGAAATCCGCCAAGAGACCCAGTACTTC.

The chain employs TRBV29-1 and TRBJ2-7, with D possibly matching TRBD2 (7 bases). Trimming left V 6 bases short and J 0 bases short, with 18 bases between. Germline loops: CDR1 SQVTM, CDR2 ANQGSEA. This CDR3 comprises 15 residues. The CDR3 region has the DNA TGCAGCGTGCGGCTAGTGCGGGGGCCCTCCTACGAGCAGTACTTC. Its protein product is CSVRLVRGPSYEQYF.

This clone was counted once. V usage is TRBV10-2 and J usage is TRBJ1-2; TRBD1 matches at 10 bases. Germline CDR1 reads WSHSY; CDR2 reads SAAADI. The CDR3 consists of 18 residues. Losses at the gene ends were 0 bases for V and 1 base for J; bases not matched to a gene: 8. DNA of the CDR3: TGCGCCAGCAGTGAGTCGGCGCCCGGGACAGGGGTTAACTATGGCTACACCTTC. Its translation: CASSESAPGTGVNYGYTF.

The CDR3 DNA is TGTGCCAGTAGTATAGCGGCTAGAGGCGAGACCCAGTACTTC. It translates to CASSIAARGETQYF. The chain has TRBV19 and TRBJ2-5; D not certain. Per germline, CDR1 LNHDA and CDR2 SQIVND (reference sequence). V was clipped by 1 base and J by 5 bases, with 11 bases between them. There are 14 residues in the CDR3.

The chain carries TRBV10-3 and TRBJ2-1; the match to TRBD2 covers 9 bases. Trimming removed 7 bases from V and 8 bases from J; junction bases left unmatched: 12. This CDR3 spans 15 amino acids. The germline CDR1 and CDR2 sequences are ENHRY and SYGVKD. CDR3 sequence: CAIMATSGRRDEQFF. CDR3 DNA sequence: TGTGCCATCATGGCGACGAGCGGGAGGCGCGATGAGCAGTTCTTC.

V usage is TRBV28 and J usage is TRBJ1-1; the D is unclear. Germline-derived CDR1 and CDR2 are MDHEN and SYDVKM. The length of the CDR3 is 14 residues. V was cut by 7 bases and J by 0 bases, with 12 bases left in between. The CDR3 is CASTSGWLNTEAFF. The CDR3 nucleotides are TGTGCCAGCACCTCAGGCTGGCTGAACACTGAAGCTTTCTTT.

This clone was detected a few times. This chain connects TRBV18 to TRBJ2-1; 8 positions agree with TRBD2. CDR3 length equals 16 residues. CDR1 KGHSH and CDR2 LQKENI come from the germline V gene. Germline trimming cut 0 bases from V and 9 bases from J; bases unmatched to any gene: 10. The CDR3 DNA sequence: TGTGCCAGCTCACCACCGAGCGGGAGTGTTTATAGTGAGCAGTTCTTC. It codes for CASSPPSGSVYSEQFF.

This chain links TRBV28 with TRBJ1-1; TRBD1 might be the D (6 bases). Trimming cost V 2 bases and J 9 bases, with 10 bases left between them. The CDR3 loop spans 12 amino acids. CDR1 MDHEN and CDR2 SYDVKM come from the germline V gene. This CDR3 reads CASSLTGPKAFF. CDR3 DNA sequence: TGTGCCAGCAGTTTAACAGGGCCTAAAGCTTTCTTT.

The chain uses TRBV11-3 and TRBJ2-1; D is perhaps TRBD1 or TRBD2 (5 bases each). Per germline, CDR1 SGHNT and CDR2 YENEEA. This CDR3 is 14 amino acids long. V was pared by 5 bases and J by 5 bases, with 13 bases between. The CDR3 reads CASSRGTDNNEQFF. CDR3 DNA sequence: TGTGCCAGCAGCCGAGGGACGGACAACAATGAGCAGTTCTTC.